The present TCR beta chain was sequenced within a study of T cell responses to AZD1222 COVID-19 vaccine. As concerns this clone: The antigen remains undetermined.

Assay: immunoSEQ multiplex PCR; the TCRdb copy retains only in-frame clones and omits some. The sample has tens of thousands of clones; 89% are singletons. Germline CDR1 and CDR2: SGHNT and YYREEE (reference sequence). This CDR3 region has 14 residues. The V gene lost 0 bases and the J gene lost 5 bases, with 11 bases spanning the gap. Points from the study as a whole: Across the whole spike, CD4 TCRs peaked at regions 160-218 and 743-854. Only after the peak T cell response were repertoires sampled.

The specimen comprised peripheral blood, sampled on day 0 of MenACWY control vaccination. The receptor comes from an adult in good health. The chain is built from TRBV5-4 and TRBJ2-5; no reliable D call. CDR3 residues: CASSLDARAETQYF. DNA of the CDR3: TGTGCCAGCAGCTTGGATGCCCGTGCTGAGACCCAGTACTTC.